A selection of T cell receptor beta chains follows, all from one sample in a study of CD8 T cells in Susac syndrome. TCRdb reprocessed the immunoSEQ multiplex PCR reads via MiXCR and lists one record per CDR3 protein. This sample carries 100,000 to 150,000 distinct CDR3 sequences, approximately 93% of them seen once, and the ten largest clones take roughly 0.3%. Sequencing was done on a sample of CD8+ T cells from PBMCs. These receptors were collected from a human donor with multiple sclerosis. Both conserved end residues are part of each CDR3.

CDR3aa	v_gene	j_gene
CASSYVHRGPDEAFF	TRBV6-5	TRBJ1-1
CASSTGTQTLYNEQFF	TRBV7-9	TRBJ2-1
CASSPDRVVETQYF	TRBV12-3/TRBV12-4	TRBJ2-5
CSLRSGTGELFF	TRBV29-1	TRBJ2-2
CASSPTGMFYEQYF	TRBV7-9	TRBJ2-7
CASSMDNPYEQYF	TRBV19	TRBJ2-7
CATSDLRTGYEQFF	TRBV24-1	TRBJ2-1
CASGGSGGDTQYF	TRBV9	TRBJ2-3
CATSDAGTGELFF	TRBV24-1	TRBJ2-2
CASREANSPIHF	TRBV7-9	TRBJ1-6
CASSVGDYHGYTF	TRBV5-6	TRBJ1-2
CASSPRRARRETEAFF	TRBV4-1	TRBJ1-1
CASSFGRTYEQYF	TRBV27	TRBJ2-7
CAARGQGFYEQYF	TRBV10-3	TRBJ2-7
CASSSTTGASGNTIYF	TRBV7-9	TRBJ1-3
CASSKGTGDYGYTF	TRBV4-1	TRBJ1-2
CASSYGRVHEQYF	TRBV6-5	TRBJ2-7
CASSFLSSMNTEAFF	TRBV5-1	TRBJ1-1
CASSHTLRTANTGELFF	TRBV3-1	TRBJ2-2
CASSLVGQGYEGIQYF	TRBV7-9	TRBJ2-4
CASSRGLDVDTQYF	TRBV3-1	TRBJ2-3
CASSLAFVNTEAFF	TRBV5-1	TRBJ1-1
CSVKGGEFAYNEQFF	TRBV29-1	TRBJ2-1
CATSSGARPLHF	TRBV15	TRBJ1-6
CATSRVRGVNEKLFF	TRBV15	TRBJ1-4
CASSLPQTTHETQYF	TRBV12-3/TRBV12-4	TRBJ2-5
CSAPVSGSSYNEQFF	TRBV20-1	TRBJ2-1
CASSSLGPRTRTHEQYF	TRBV5-1	TRBJ2-7
CASSQDFDYLGDLKFF	TRBV3-1	TRBJ2-1
CSASRGRPFF	TRBV20-1	TRBJ1-1
CASSDPGQQYF	TRBV9	TRBJ2-7
CASSVGDRTYGYTF	TRBV9	TRBJ1-2
CASSLGSGGHNEQFF	TRBV7-9	TRBJ2-1
CATSDLTSRETQYF	TRBV24-1	TRBJ2-5
CASSIVGFSLRDRGPRTEAFF	TRBV19	TRBJ1-1
CSVEAPRGTQYF	TRBV29-1	TRBJ2-3
CAWSLAGGPGETQYF	TRBV30	TRBJ2-5
CASSLAPHPRNEQFF	TRBV7-2	TRBJ2-1
CASSLEPGTSPLHF	TRBV7-3	TRBJ1-6
CASSQSKGGGTDTQYF	TRBV23-1	TRBJ2-3
CASSVGGGLDQPQHF	TRBV9	TRBJ1-5
CASSGPGGPTDTQYF	TRBV12-3/TRBV12-4	TRBJ2-3
CSARGASGGIRHNEQFF	TRBV20-1	TRBJ2-1
CASASGSAGELFF	TRBV6-4	TRBJ2-2
CASSPGVDTQYF	TRBV7-9	TRBJ2-3
CAIPGLVAGSDNEQFF	TRBV6-1	TRBJ2-1
CASSFFTGERNTEAFF	TRBV28	TRBJ1-1
CASSLGRGDKNDGYTF	TRBV13	TRBJ1-2
CSARDSGTVYGYTF	TRBV20-1	TRBJ1-2
CASSRGTSGGVFYEQYF	TRBV4-2	TRBJ2-7
CASSPSGGFYGYTF	TRBV27	TRBJ1-2
CASTPGSGRAGELFF	TRBV7-6	TRBJ2-2
CASLAGGGDTQYF	TRBV6-6	TRBJ2-3
CATSRVAGPTEAFF	TRBV15	TRBJ1-1
CASSLVRDNEQFF	TRBV7-9	TRBJ2-1
CASALIGTFAKNIQYF	TRBV27	TRBJ2-4
CASRPKQVNQPQHF	TRBV7-8	TRBJ1-5
CASSTGLSSEQFF	TRBV7-9	TRBJ2-1
CASSGGPLPGRGVDNEQFF	TRBV9	TRBJ2-1
CASSLDGGGEAFF	TRBV5-1	TRBJ1-1